A single sample gave rise to the 19 T cell receptor beta chains below, sequenced in a study of CD8+CD57+ T cells in acquired aplastic anemia. The template for TCR beta VDJ and CDR3 sequence profiling was genomic DNA. TCRdb fed the reads into MiXCR, producing one record per CDR3 protein. The sample holds about 190,000 distinct CDR3 sequences, 64% seen once. Sequencing was done on a sample of sorted CD4+, CD8+, or CD8+CD57+ T cells (not recorded which) from PBMCs. These receptors all stem from a human donor with severe aplastic anemia or a healthy control (not recorded which).

This clonotype came up many times. The chain joins TRBV7-6 to TRBJ2-7, with TRBD2 matching over 9 bases. Germline CDR1 is SGHVS and CDR2 is FNYEAQ. This CDR3 has 16 amino acids. V lost 2 bases to trimming and J lost 5 bases; unmatched junction nucleotides: 10. The CDR3 sequence is CASSLWGGGEYDEQYF. DNA of the CDR3: TGTGCCAGCAGCTTATGGGGCGGGGGGGAGTACGACGAGCAGTACTTC.

This clonotype was detected once. The chain combines TRBV2 with TRBJ1-6; D may be TRBD1 (5 bases). The CDR3 extends over 16 amino acids. The germline V gene has CDR1 SNHLY and CDR2 FYNNEI. V shed 6 bases and J shed 0 bases, with 12 bases lying between them. CDR3 bases: TGTGCCAGCAGGGCGGGGGGGAGCTCCTATAATTCACCCCTCCACTTT. Its translation: CASRAGGSSYNSPLHF.

The chain employs TRBV2 and TRBJ1-1; 10 nucleotides match TRBD1. Trimming took 4 bases from V and 0 from J; bases not matched to a gene: 17. The CDR3 consists of 20 residues. Germline CDR1 SNHLY, CDR2 FYNNEI. The DNA of the CDR3 is TGTGCCAGCAGTGTGTTGTATAGGACAGGGGGGGGGGGAATGAACACTGAAGCTTTCTTT. Translated, it gives CASSVLYRTGGGGMNTEAFF. Complete variable domain (other parts from reference TRBV2 and TRBJ1-1): EPEVTQTPSHQVTQMGQEVILRCVPISNHLYFYWYRQILGQKVEFLVSFYNNEISEKSEIFDDQFSVERPDGSNFTLKIRSTKLEDSAMYFCASSVLYRTGGGGMNTEAFFGQGTRLTVV.

In its sample, this clonotype was seen once. The chain employs TRBV20-1 and TRBJ2-7, with D perhaps matching TRBD2 (6 bases). Germline CDR1 is DFQATT and CDR2 is SNEGSKA (reference sequence). V lost 3 bases and J 2 bases, leaving 14 bases between the germline ends. CDR3 size: 14 residues. Here the CDR3 DNA reads TGCAGTGCTAGGCAGGGAGGTGACACCTACGAGCAGTACTTC. Protein sequence: CSARQGGDTYEQYF.

The DNA for the CDR3 is TGTGCCAGCAGACCGGGAACTGCATCGGCCTCGCTCGCTGGGGCCAACGTCCTGACTTTC. Translating it yields CASRPGTASASLAGANVLTF. V and J are TRBV7-2 and TRBJ2-6; D is possibly TRBD2 (5 bases). This CDR3 spans 20 amino acids. CDR1 SGHTA and CDR2 FQGNSA come from the germline V gene. Trimming shortened V by 6 bases and J by 2 bases, and 26 bases separated the two germline ends.

The J gene is TRBJ1-2, the V gene TRBV5-1; D possibly corresponds to TRBD1 (6 bases). The CDR3 sequence is 13 residues long. Germline values: CDR1 SGHRS, CDR2 YFSETQ. Trimming took off 0 bases at V and 7 bases at J, with 10 bases between the two ends. CDR3 DNA: TGCGCCAGCAGCTTGGAGGGGGTCGCTGGCTACACCTTC. Protein product: CASSLEGVAGYTF.

The chain employs TRBV15 and TRBJ1-1; 8 bases fit TRBD1. CDR1 is LNHNV, CDR2 YYDKDF, per germline (reference sequence). This CDR3 region has 15 residues. V lost 0 bases, J lost 1 base, and 1 base stayed unmatched. CDR3 protein: CATSRDGTGNTEAFF. The CDR3 nucleotides are TGTGCCACCAGCAGAGACGGGACAGGGAACACTGAAGCTTTCTTT.

This clonotype was seen once. The chain recombines TRBV5-1 with TRBJ2-7, with 7 bases matching TRBD1. V was pared by 4 bases and J by 6 bases, with 7 bases of the junction left unmatched. Germline loops: CDR1 SGHRS, CDR2 YFSETQ. This CDR3 has 13 residues. The CDR3 region has the DNA TGCGCCAGCAGCACCCAGACAGGGATCGAGCAGTACTTC. This encodes CASSTQTGIEQYF.

There are a few counts of this clonotype. A much more abundant neighbour one base away suggests this may be a read error. CDR3 in amino acids: CSGNADRNTEAFF. The CDR3 bases are TGCAGTGGGAACGCTGACAGGAACACTGAAGCTTTCTTT. The chain carries TRBV20-1 and TRBJ1-1; weak D call: TRBD1 (5 bases). The CDR3 totals 13 residues. CDR1 and CDR2 (germline): DFQATT, SNEGSKA (reference sequence). V was trimmed by 7 bases and J by 1 base, leaving 13 bases between them.

The CDR3 region is CASSVSLGVVEQFF. In DNA, the CDR3 is TGTGCCAGCAGCGTTTCCCTTGGGGTCGTTGAGCAGTTCTTC. V and J are TRBV9 and TRBJ2-1; D ambiguous. The germline gives CDR1 SGDLS, CDR2 YYNGEE. V lost 2 bases to trimming and J lost 9 bases, with 15 bases between them. The CDR3 totals 14 residues.

V and J are TRBV19 and TRBJ1-1; D might be TRBD1 (5 bases). The CDR3 extends over 13 amino acids. Germline CDR1 LNHDA, CDR2 SQIVND (reference sequence). V dropped 4 bases and J dropped 7 bases, with 13 bases sitting between them. DNA for the CDR3: TGTGCCAGTAGTACCACAGGCGCCTATGAAGCTTTCTTT. Its translation: CASSTTGAYEAFF. Drawing the rest from reference TRBV19 and TRBJ1-1, the complete variable domain is DGGITQSPKYLFRKEGQNVTLSCEQNLNHDAMYWYRQDPGQGLRLIYYSQIVNDFQKGDIAEGYSVSREKKESFPLTVTSAQKNPTAFYLCASSTTGAYEAFFGQGTRLTVV.

This clonotype came up many times. V usage is TRBV7-9 and J usage is TRBJ1-6, with unresolved D. V was trimmed by 5 bases and J by 10 bases, leaving 15 bases between them. Germline CDR1 and CDR2: SEHNR and FQNEAQ (reference sequence). The CDR3 has 14 residues. CDR3 DNA sequence: TGTGCCAGCAGCCCATCGGCCCTTGGCTCACCCCTCCACTTT. Translating it yields CASSPSALGSPLHF.

The chain recombines TRBV5-6 with TRBJ2-2; D may be TRBD2 (5 bases). This CDR3 comprises 13 residues. V lost 2 bases and J lost 7, with 9 bases in between. The germline V gene has CDR1 SGHDT and CDR2 YYEEEE. The CDR3 region is CASSFTGIGELFF. The CDR3 bases are TGTGCCAGCAGCTTCACGGGGATCGGGGAGCTGTTTTTT.

This clonotype was picked up many times. The chain uses TRBV7-2 and TRBJ1-2; the D gene is possibly TRBD1 (5 bases). The CDR3 is made up of 14 amino acids. Germline V CDR1 and CDR2: SGHTA, FQGNSA. V lost 4 bases, J lost 3 bases, and 12 bases lay in between. The DNA for the CDR3 is TGTGCCAGCAGCTGGGGCACCCCCTACTATGGCTACACCTTC. Protein sequence: CASSWGTPYYGYTF.

This clonotype appeared many times. The chain is built from TRBV9 and TRBJ2-3; D not resolved. The germline V and J ends were trimmed by 0 bases and 5 bases, with 7 bases remaining between them. Germline V gene sequence: CDR1 SGDLS, CDR2 YYNGEE. This CDR3 comprises 13 residues. CDR3 nucleotides: TGTGCCAGCAGCGTAGAACCAGGAGATACGCAGTATTTT. It codes for CASSVEPGDTQYF.

The gene calls are TRBV12-3 or TRBV12-4 and TRBJ2-5, with 11 positions matching TRBD2. Trimming cost V 1 base and J 4 bases; bases outside gene matches: 5. This CDR3 has 16 amino acids. This CDR3 reads CASSLGLAGSLETQYF. The DNA of the CDR3 is TGTGCCAGCAGTTTAGGACTAGCGGGGAGTCTAGAGACCCAGTACTTC.

The V and J genes are TRBV5-1 and TRBJ2-1; unclear D gene. The CDR3 spans 11 residues. V lost 4 bases to trimming and J lost 9 bases, with 8 bases between them. The germline V gene has CDR1 SGHRS and CDR2 YFSETQ. CDR3 loop: CASSLEIEQFF. The CDR3 DNA sequence: TGCGCCAGCAGCCTAGAAATTGAGCAGTTCTTC. The whole variable domain, filled in from reference TRBV5-1 and TRBJ2-1, reads KAGVTQTPRYLIKTRGQQVTLSCSPISGHRSVSWYQQTPGQGLQFLFEYFSETQRNKGNFPGRFSGRQFSNSRSEMNVSTLELGDSALYLCASSLEIEQFFGPGTRLTVL.

V is TRBV2 and J is TRBJ2-7; D not certain. Germline lookup yields CDR1 SNHLY and CDR2 FYNNEI. The CDR3 runs 13 residues. Trimming took off 5 bases at V and 6 bases at J, with 14 bases between the two ends. CDR3 sequence: CASSSWTDVEQYF. The CDR3 nucleotides are TGTGCCAGCAGTAGCTGGACGGATGTCGAGCAGTACTTC.

In its sample, this clonotype was seen many times. The chain uses TRBV24-1 and TRBJ2-1; D gene ambiguous. The ends were cut back, 3 bases at V and 7 bases at J, with 3 bases in the middle. Germline CDR1 reads KGHDR; CDR2 reads SFDVKD. The CDR3 sequence is 11 residues long. CDR3 DNA sequence: TGTGCCACCAGTGATATAAATGAGCAGTTCTTC. It encodes CATSDINEQFF.